Shown below are 19 T cell receptor beta chains from a single sample sequenced in a study of shared clonotypes between healthy human individuals (TCRdb year 2020). The library came from the immunoSEQ multiplex PCR assay. This is the immuneACCESS table as TCRdb keeps it, with only in-frame sequences that have V and J called. A part of the clones is gone; compared with another copy, unresolved V genes explain less than half, and the rest is unexplained. The sample contains about 600,000 clones, around 76% of them found a single time. More than 10% of the sample is in the top ten clones. Sequenced material: PBMCs. The receptors stem from a woman aged 40 to 49 in good health. Some clones in this sample may be carry-over from other donors' samples.

This rearrangement joins TRBV10-3 to TRBJ1-1; weak D call: TRBD1 (5 bases). This CDR3 region has 14 residues. Germline values: CDR1 ENHRY, CDR2 SYGVKD. V lost 4 bases and J lost 3, with 12 bases in between. The CDR3 nucleotides are TGTGCCATCAGTGCCGGACCGGGGGACACTGAAGCTTTCTTT. Protein: CAISAGPGDTEAFF.

This clone showed up just a few times. The chain carries TRBV4-2 and TRBJ1-1; possibly TRBD1 for D (5 bases). The V gene lost 4 bases and the J gene lost 1 base, with 10 bases spanning the gap. In germline, CDR1 is LGHNA, CDR2 YNFKEQ. This CDR3 region has 14 residues. The CDR3 is CASSPPGQNTEAFF. The CDR3 nucleotides read TGTGCCAGCAGCCCGCCGGGGCAGAACACTGAAGCTTTCTTT.

This chain connects TRBV4-3 to TRBJ2-3; D might be TRBD1 or TRBD2, each matching 5 bases. Germline CDR1 reads LGHNA; CDR2 reads YSLEER. The germline V and J ends were trimmed by 1 base and 6 bases, with 11 bases remaining between them. This CDR3 contains 14 residues. DNA of the CDR3: TGCGCCAGCAGCCAAGTCGGGGACGGGGATACGCAGTATTTT. It encodes CASSQVGDGDTQYF.

The count of this clone is one. The V and J genes are TRBV30 and TRBJ1-5; the match to TRBD1 covers 9 bases. Germline V gene lookup returns CDR1 GTSNPN and CDR2 SVGIG (reference sequence). V dropped 0 bases and J dropped 1; count of bases not matched to a gene: 7. The CDR3 extends over 17 amino acids. The CDR3 protein is CAWSVWRGTGSNQPQHF. CDR3 sequence (DNA): TGTGCCTGGAGTGTATGGAGGGGGACAGGGAGCAATCAGCCCCAGCATTTT.

The table lists this clone with a few counts. The chain employs TRBV29-1 and TRBJ1-1; 9 bases fit TRBD1. Unmatched junction bases numbered 4, after V lost 8 bases and J lost 3 bases. The CDR3 has 12 residues. Germline CDR1 and CDR2: SQVTM and ANQGSEA. CDR3 sequence: CSTRTGDTEAFF. CDR3 bases: TGCAGCACAAGGACAGGGGACACTGAAGCTTTCTTT.

This chain joins TRBV29-1 and TRBJ1-1; D is possibly TRBD1 (6 bases). CDR3 length: 14 amino acids. CDR1 and CDR2 from the germline V gene are SQVTM and ANQGSEA. V lost 5 bases, J lost 5 bases, and 18 bases lay in between. The CDR3 loop reads CSVHTGTFDTEAFF. Here the CDR3 DNA reads TGCAGCGTTCATACCGGGACATTTGATACTGAAGCTTTCTTT.

The chain has TRBV7-9 and TRBJ2-5; 13 nucleotides align to TRBD2. V lost 4 bases and J lost 0; bases outside the gene matches: 5. The CDR3 is made up of 17 amino acids. Germline lookup yields CDR1 SEHNR and CDR2 FQNEAQ (reference sequence). The DNA of the CDR3 is TGTGCCAGCAGCTCACTAGCGGGAGGGCCGTACCAAGAGACCCAGTACTTC. Residues: CASSSLAGGPYQETQYF. Variable domain in full (rest from reference TRBV7-9 and TRBJ2-5): DTGVSQNPRHKITKRGQNVTFRCDPISEHNRLYWYRQTLGQGPEFLTYFQNEAQLEKSRLLSDRFSAERPKGSFSTLEIQRTEQGDSAMYLCASSSLAGGPYQETQYFGPGTRLLVL.

The table lists this clone with a few counts. V is TRBV9 and J is TRBJ1-3, with unresolved D. This CDR3 spans 13 amino acids. Looked up from germline, CDR1 is SGDLS and CDR2 is YYNGEE. V was shortened by 4 bases and J by 4 bases, with 9 bases between the two germline ends. The CDR3 protein is CASSSFRGNTIYF. CDR3 DNA sequence: TGTGCCAGCAGCAGCTTCCGGGGAAACACCATATATTTT.

The V gene is TRBV28, the J gene TRBJ1-1, with TRBD1 matching 9 bases. V gave up 4 bases and J gave up 1 base; unmatched junction bases: 4. Germline lookup yields CDR1 MDHEN and CDR2 SYDVKM. CDR3 size: 15 residues. The CDR3 nucleotides are TGTGCCAGCAGTTCTCCGGGACAGGGGAACACTGAAGCTTTCTTT. As protein: CASSSPGQGNTEAFF.

The chain uses TRBV5-6 and TRBJ1-2; D unresolved. The CDR3 runs to 14 residues. V lost 0 bases and J 4 bases, leaving 10 bases between the germline ends. The germline V gene has CDR1 SGHDT and CDR2 YYEEEE. CDR3 in DNA: TGTGCCAGCAGCTTGGGTCGGCGGTTCTATGGCTACACCTTC. Protein sequence: CASSLGRRFYGYTF.

The V and J genes are TRBV5-5 and TRBJ2-7; TRBD2 aligns across 8 bases. Germline CDR1 reads SGHKS; CDR2 reads YYEKEE (reference sequence). Trimming at V came to 0 bases and at J to 1 base, leaving 6 bases not matched to a gene. The CDR3 spans 16 residues. The CDR3 sequence is CASSLGLAGRSYEQYF. In DNA form, the CDR3 reads TGTGCCAGCAGCTTGGGGTTAGCGGGAAGGTCCTACGAGCAGTACTTC.

The chain uses TRBV9 and TRBJ2-1; 9 positions match TRBD2. The V gene end was trimmed by 5 bases and the J gene end by 6 bases; junction bases not matched to a gene: 9. CDR1 is SGDLS and CDR2 is YYNGEE in the germline V gene. The CDR3 totals 15 residues. The CDR3 bases are TGTGCCAGCAGTAGGCTAGCGGGGAACTTCAATGAGCAGTTCTTC. This gives the protein CASSRLAGNFNEQFF.

The chain couples TRBV5-1 to TRBJ2-1, with unresolved D. This CDR3 spans 11 amino acids. Deletions cut 5 bases from V and 8 bases from J, with 8 bases between. The germline V gene has CDR1 SGHRS and CDR2 YFSETQ. CDR3 amino acids: CASRSSDEQFF. The DNA for the CDR3 is TGCGCCAGCAGGTCGAGCGATGAGCAGTTCTTC.

J is TRBJ2-7 and V is TRBV10-2; D is possibly TRBD2 (5 bases). Trimming shortened V by 5 bases and J by 6 bases, and 23 bases separated the two germline ends. Germline loops: CDR1 WSHSY, CDR2 SAAADI. The CDR3 covers 16 residues. CDR3 nucleotides: TGCGCCAGCAGTCCGGCGGATGGGGTCCGCCGGGGCGAGCAGTACTTC. It codes for CASSPADGVRRGEQYF.

The rearrangement joins TRBV4-2 to TRBJ2-1, with 8 bases aligning to TRBD2. Germline trimming cut 0 bases from V and 2 bases from J; bases unmatched to any gene: 6. CDR1 and CDR2 from the germline V gene are LGHNA and YNFKEQ. The CDR3 is made up of 17 amino acids. The CDR3 DNA reads as TGTGCCAGCAGCCAAGAACCCAGCGGGAGCACCTACAATGAGCAGTTCTTC. This codes for CASSQEPSGSTYNEQFF.

This chain links TRBV2 with TRBJ1-5; D may be TRBD1 (5 bases). V was clipped by 7 bases and J by 0 bases, with 16 bases between them. Germline CDR1 reads SNHLY; CDR2 reads FYNNEI. This CDR3 comprises 16 residues. The CDR3 sequence is CASTPGHGYSNQPQHF. For the CDR3, the DNA is TGTGCCAGCACCCCGGGGCACGGGTATAGCAATCAGCCCCAGCATTTT.

The V gene is TRBV10-3, the J gene TRBJ2-2; D perhaps matches TRBD2 (6 bases). Germline V gives CDR1 ENHRY, CDR2 SYGVKD. The CDR3 consists of 14 residues. Trimming shortened V by 0 bases and J by 8 bases, and 10 bases separated the two germline ends. CDR3 residues: CAISESRGAGELFF. The CDR3 nucleotides are TGTGCCATCAGTGAGTCGCGGGGTGCGGGGGAGCTGTTTTTT.

The V and J genes are TRBV7-2 and TRBJ2-1; D might be TRBD2 (6 bases). V was cut by 0 bases and J by 12 bases, with 12 bases left in between. Germline CDR1 SGHTA, CDR2 FQGNSA. This CDR3 is 13 amino acids long. This CDR3 reads CASSLAPGEVQFF. The CDR3 bases are TGTGCCAGCAGCTTAGCCCCGGGGGAGGTGCAGTTCTTC.

On this clone: Other DNA sequences in this sample translate to the same CDR3. The CDR3 loop reads CASSYGRGNTEAFF. Written as DNA, the CDR3 is TGTGCCAGCAGTTACGGTCGGGGGAACACTGAAGCTTTCTTT. The genes are TRBV6-6 and TRBJ1-1; D remains ambiguous. V was trimmed by 2 bases and J by 1 base, leaving 8 bases between them. The CDR3 consists of 14 residues. Per germline, CDR1 MNHNY and CDR2 SVGAGI (reference sequence).